The TCR beta chain described here comes from a study of blood T cell repertoires in COVID-19. About the research overall: Acute and convalescent COVID-19 specimens originated in the United States, Italy and Spain.

Germline CDR1 is MNHEY and CDR2 is SVGAGI. V lost 7 bases, J lost 3 bases, and 10 bases lay in between. This CDR3 comprises 13 residues. Original analysis: Estimation of nucleated cell counts was performed using reference gene primer amplification. The data were produced by immunoSEQ multiplex PCR, yet TCRdb's version contains in-frame clones alone and is incomplete. The D gene and trimming were derived from the DNA, and the V and J assignments and clone size from that table. The table records some 190,000 clones, approximately 80% of them present only once. V and J are TRBV6-5 and TRBJ1-5; D is ambiguous. This clonotype was obtained from a man in his 60s with acute or convalescent COVID-19. Sequenced sample: peripheral blood. This chain's CDR3 is CASTGMNNQPQHF. The CDR3 nucleotides are TGTGCCAGCACGGGGATGAACAATCAGCCCCAGCATTTT.